These 8 T cell receptor beta chains originate from one sample sequenced in a study of liver allograft versus peripheral blood T cells. At the level of the study: In transplanted livers, T cell receptor repertoires were compared with those found in the recipients' peripheral blood.

MiXCR, run by TCRdb on the reads, gives a single entry per CDR3 protein. The sample comprises roughly 14,000 distinct CDR3 sequences, approximately 22% of which are singletons, and 4.5% to 6% rests with the top ten. These receptors were collected from a human patient who had a liver transplant. Some T cells may trace back to the graft donor.

Sample share makes this clonotype medium-sized. The rearrangement joins TRBV5-6 to TRBJ1-6; D is ambiguous. CDR1 SGHDT and CDR2 YYEEEE come from the germline V gene. Deletions cut 6 bases from V and 7 bases from J, with 17 bases between. The CDR3 extends over 15 amino acids. CDR3 sequence (DNA): TGTGCCAGCACGTTAGCCGACCGGGAGAATTCACCCCTCCACTTT. This gives the protein CASTLADRENSPLHF.

In its sample, this clonotype was seen a few times. The chain couples TRBV18 to TRBJ1-5; no reliable D call. This CDR3 is built from 13 residues. The germline gives CDR1 KGHSH, CDR2 LQKENI. The V end lost 3 bases, the J end lost 3 bases, and 6 bases lay between the germline ends. The DNA of the CDR3 is TGTGCCAGCTCACCGAGTTTCAATCAGCCCCAGCATTTT. Translating gives CASSPSFNQPQHF.

Of note for this clonotype: The junction departs from germline at one end; a sequencing error may be responsible. The chain links TRBV19 to TRBJ1-1; D is perhaps TRBD1 (6 bases). CDR3 length: 15 amino acids. CDR1 and CDR2 from the germline V gene are LNHDA and SQIVND (reference sequence). In DNA form, the CDR3 reads TGTGCCAGTAGTATCTTTGGGGGCGGGGACACTGAAGCTCTCTTT. Translation gives CASSIFGGGDTEALF.

The sample holds many counts of this clonotype. The chain recombines TRBV19 with TRBJ1-5, with a possible D match to TRBD1 (6 bases). CDR3 length: 15 residues. Trimming took off 1 base at V and 2 bases at J, with 9 bases between the two ends. Germline-derived CDR1 and CDR2 are LNHDA and SQIVND (reference sequence). CDR3: CASSIAGVGNQPQHF. DNA for the CDR3: TGTGCCAGTAGTATAGCAGGGGTCGGCAATCAGCCCCAGCATTTT.

This clonotype was found many times. The chain is built from TRBV29-1 and TRBJ2-3; D is perhaps TRBD1 (6 bases). V was pared by 8 bases and J by 0 bases, with 12 bases between. The CDR3 extends over 13 amino acids. CDR1 is SQVTM, CDR2 ANQGSEA, per germline. CDR3 in DNA: TGCAGCATATTACAGGGCAGCACAGATACGCAGTATTTT. This gives the protein CSILQGSTDTQYF.

This clonotype showed up just a few times. This chain uses TRBV15 with TRBJ2-7; possibly TRBD2 for D (6 bases). The CDR3 runs to 15 residues. Per the germline V gene, CDR1 is LNHNV and CDR2 is YYDKDF (reference sequence). V was pared by 0 bases and J by 2 bases, with 11 bases between. CDR3 sequence (DNA): TGTGCCACCAGCAGAGATGGGGGGTTCCCCTACGAGCAGTACTTC. Its protein is CATSRDGGFPYEQYF.

By share, this clonotype counts as medium-sized. This chain connects TRBV29-1 to TRBJ1-5; TRBD1 agrees at 8 bases. The CDR3 sequence is 12 residues long. Germline CDR1 is SQVTM and CDR2 is ANQGSEA. Trimming cost V 6 bases and J 4 bases; bases outside gene matches: 2. The CDR3 DNA follows: TGCAGCGTCCGACAGGGGAATCAGCCCCAGCATTTT. It encodes CSVRQGNQPQHF.

This clonotype was counted between two and nine times. The V and J genes are TRBV6-6 and TRBJ2-2; TRBD2 agrees at 11 bases. The V gene's germline CDR1 is MNHNY and CDR2 SVGAGI (reference sequence). The CDR3 spans 15 residues. V trimming: 6 bases; J trimming: 4 bases; junction bases outside the gene matches: 4. CDR3 region: CASRMGLAATGELFF. As DNA, the CDR3 is TGTGCCAGCAGGATGGGACTAGCGGCCACCGGGGAGCTGTTTTTT.